Shown below are 30 T cell receptor beta chains from a single sample sequenced in a study of immune cell composition in non-small cell lung cancer. Clones were read by immunoSEQ multiplex PCR, and TCRdb kept only the in-frame ones, dropping some. Of 5,000 or so clones listed, 75% to 90% are singletons. The source material was lung tumor tissue. The origin of the receptors is a human donor with non-small cell lung cancer.

J is TRBJ1-1 and V is TRBV5-4, with 8 nucleotides matching TRBD1. The CDR3 length is 15 residues. Trimming took 4 bases from V and 1 from J; bases not matched to a gene: 6. Germline-derived CDR1 and CDR2 are SGHNT and YYREEE (reference sequence). Here the CDR3 reads CASSPTGDRNTEAFF. CDR3 DNA: TGTGCCAGCAGCCCGACAGGGGATCGGAACACTGAAGCTTTCTTT.

The gene calls are TRBV15 and TRBJ2-5; 12 bases are shared with TRBD2. Germline CDR1 LNHNV, CDR2 YYDKDF (reference sequence). V was clipped by 8 bases and J by 4 bases; unmatched bases: 5. The CDR3 length is 14 residues. Here the CDR3 reads CATGGLAGTETQYF. The CDR3 coding sequence is TGTGCCACCGGTGGACTAGCGGGAACAGAGACCCAGTACTTC.

This clone appeared a few times. CDR3 nucleotide sequence: TGTGCCAGCAGCGTGGGGGCCTTGGAGACCCAGTACTTC. Translation: CASSVGALETQYF. The chain combines TRBV9 with TRBJ2-5; weak D call: TRBD1 (6 bases). Germline-derived CDR1 and CDR2 are SGDLS and YYNGEE. The germline V and J ends were trimmed by 2 bases and 5 bases, with 10 bases remaining between them. The CDR3 runs 13 residues.

A single count supports this clone. The chain employs TRBV5-1 and TRBJ2-6; 8 positions match TRBD2. Trimming removed 4 bases from V and 2 bases from J; junction bases left unmatched: 8. The CDR3 loop spans 17 amino acids. Germline V gene data show CDR1 as SGHRS and CDR2 as YFSETQ. This CDR3 is CASSNPGGEPGANVLTF. The CDR3 nucleotides read TGCGCCAGCAGCAATCCGGGGGGGGAACCTGGGGCCAACGTCCTGACTTTC.

The chain recombines TRBV7-6 with TRBJ2-1; D gene uncertain. Germline CDR1 reads SGHVS; CDR2 reads FNYEAQ. Trimming left V 2 bases short and J 9 bases short, with 8 bases between. This CDR3 is 12 amino acids long. For the CDR3, the DNA is TGTGCCAGCAGCTTAATACACGCTGAGCAGTTCTTC. This encodes CASSLIHAEQFF.

The chain uses TRBV6-1 and TRBJ1-3, with TRBD1 matching 9 bases. V dropped 8 bases and J dropped 2; count of bases not matched to a gene: 7. CDR3 length: 15 amino acids. Germline loops: CDR1 MNHNS, CDR2 SASEGT. The CDR3 spells CASVRDRATGNTIYF. As DNA, the CDR3 is TGTGCCAGCGTCCGGGACAGGGCAACTGGAAACACCATATATTTT.

The sample holds a few counts of this clone. This chain links TRBV11-2 with TRBJ1-2; TRBD1 is a possible D gene (5 bases). Germline V gene sequence: CDR1 SGHAT, CDR2 FQNNGV. The CDR3 contains 13 residues. V lost 1 base, J lost 4 bases, and 7 bases lay in between. CDR3 in amino acids: CASSLGQIYGYTF. The DNA of the CDR3 is TGTGCCAGCAGCTTAGGACAGATCTATGGCTACACCTTC.

The chain joins TRBV2 to TRBJ2-7; a weak D match, TRBD1 (6 bases). V was trimmed by 6 bases and J by 6 bases, leaving 12 bases between them. Looked up from germline, CDR1 is SNHLY and CDR2 is FYNNEI. The CDR3 sequence is 12 residues long. The CDR3 sequence: CASRYRVSEQYF. The CDR3 nucleotides are TGTGCCAGCAGATACAGGGTAAGCGAGCAGTACTTC. Combining the CDR3 with reference TRBV2 and TRBJ2-7 gives the whole variable domain EPEVTQTPSHQVTQMGQEVILRCVPISNHLYFYWYRQILGQKVEFLVSFYNNEISEKSEIFDDQFSVERPDGSNFTLKIRSTKLEDSAMYFCASRYRVSEQYFGPGTRLTVT.

The chain joins TRBV7-9 to TRBJ2-3; 13 bases are a match to TRBD2. The CDR3 contains 16 residues. V trimming: 6 bases; J trimming: 3 bases; junction bases outside the gene matches: 6. Per the germline V gene, CDR1 is SEHNR and CDR2 is FQNEAQ (reference sequence). The CDR3 DNA follows: TGTGCCAGCAGTCCCTGGGGACTAGCGGGAACAGATACGCAGTATTTT. Translation: CASSPWGLAGTDTQYF.

In its sample, this clone was seen once. This chain joins TRBV6-5 and TRBJ2-1; 10 nucleotides match TRBD1. The junction had 3 bases not matched to a gene; V was cut back by 6 bases and J by 7 bases. Germline V gives CDR1 MNHEY, CDR2 SVGAGI. The CDR3 length is 13 residues. In DNA form, the CDR3 reads TGTGCCAGCAGGCGGGGACAGGGGAATGAGCAGTTCTTC. Residues: CASRRGQGNEQFF.

The chain couples TRBV7-2 to TRBJ1-2; 9 nucleotides line up with TRBD1. There are 18 residues in the CDR3. With 4 bases clipped from V and 1 base from J, the junction kept 13 bases outside the gene matches. CDR1 SGHTA and CDR2 FQGNSA come from the germline V gene. In nucleotides, the CDR3 is TGTGCCAGCAGCTGGGTGGGGACAGGGCTTTCTTATAACTATGGCTACACCTTC. Its translation is CASSWVGTGLSYNYGYTF.

The chain combines TRBV7-6 with TRBJ2-1; no clear D gene. CDR1 and CDR2 from the germline V gene are SGHVS and FNYEAQ. CDR3 length equals 14 residues. The V gene lost 2 bases and the J gene lost 1 base, with 6 bases spanning the gap. CDR3 sequence (DNA): TGTGCCAGCAGCTTACGTAGTTCCTACAATGAGCAGTTCTTC. This encodes CASSLRSSYNEQFF. The variable domain in full, with the rest retrieved from reference TRBV7-6 and TRBJ2-1, is GAGVSQSPRYKVTKRGQDVALRCDPISGHVSLYWYRQALGQGPEFLTYFNYEAQQDKSGLPNDRFSAERPEGSISTLTIQRTEQRDSAMYRCASSLRSSYNEQFFGPGTRLTVL.

The chain combines TRBV11-2 with TRBJ2-5, with 7 bases lining up with TRBD1. Germline assignment: CDR1 SGHAT and CDR2 FQNNGV. The CDR3 contains 14 residues. J was trimmed by 5 bases and V by 5 bases; bases with no gene match: 8. DNA of the CDR3: TGTGCCAGCAGCCTTCAACAGGGGCGCGAGACCCAGTACTTC. Translating it yields CASSLQQGRETQYF.

This clone has a single count. V and J are TRBV4-2 and TRBJ2-3; 11 bases align to TRBD2. With V trimmed by 0 bases and J by 1 base, 12 bases remained unmatched. Germline-derived CDR1 and CDR2 are LGHNA and YNFKEQ. CDR3 length: 20 residues. CDR3 residues: CASSQEPLAGGIGGTDTQYF. The CDR3 DNA follows: TGTGCCAGCAGCCAAGAGCCCCTAGCGGGAGGTATAGGAGGCACAGATACGCAGTATTTT.

The chain is built from TRBV18 and TRBJ2-1, with D perhaps TRBD2 (5 bases). Germline loops: CDR1 KGHSH, CDR2 LQKENI. V was clipped by 3 bases and J by 0 bases, with 9 bases between them. This CDR3 is built from 15 residues. Here the CDR3 DNA reads TGTGCCAGCTCACCCCGGGAAAGCTCCTACAATGAGCAGTTCTTC. It translates to CASSPRESSYNEQFF.

The chain uses TRBV25-1 and TRBJ1-3; TRBD1 matches 8 bases. CDR3 length: 15 amino acids. Trimming took 4 bases from V and 4 from J; bases not matched to a gene: 6. Germline lookup yields CDR1 MGHDK and CDR2 SYGVNS. CDR3 sequence reads: CASSAGQGAGNTIYF. CDR3 coding DNA: TGTGCCAGCAGTGCGGGCCAGGGGGCAGGAAACACCATATATTTT.

V and J are TRBV4-2 and TRBJ2-6, with a tentative D call TRBD1 (7 bases). The CDR3 is made up of 18 amino acids. The V end lost 3 bases, the J end lost 0 bases, and 15 bases lay between the germline ends. Germline V gives CDR1 LGHNA, CDR2 YNFKEQ. The CDR3 bases are TGTGCCAGCAGCCATACTCAGGGGGGAAGCTCTGGGGCCAACGTCCTGACTTTC. Encoded protein: CASSHTQGGSSGANVLTF.

The chain couples TRBV19 to TRBJ1-5, with D maybe TRBD1 (6 bases). Per the germline V gene, CDR1 is LNHDA and CDR2 is SQIVND (reference sequence). CDR3 length: 13 residues. V lost 10 bases and J 6 bases, leaving 16 bases between the germline ends. The CDR3 protein is CATQGGGLQPQHF. Written as DNA, the CDR3 is TGTGCCACCCAAGGGGGGGGACTTCAGCCCCAGCATTTT.

This clone was found once. The genes are TRBV5-1 and TRBJ2-7; the match to TRBD2 covers 13 bases. The germline gives CDR1 SGHRS, CDR2 YFSETQ. The CDR3 is 18 amino acids. After removal of 0 bases from V and 5 bases from J, the junction contained 11 bases not matched to a gene. The CDR3 protein is CASSLGLAGGLTGDEQYF. The CDR3 coding sequence is TGCGCCAGCAGCTTGGGACTAGCGGGAGGCCTTACGGGGGACGAGCAGTACTTC.

The chain employs TRBV10-3 and TRBJ1-4, with TRBD1 matching 10 bases. CDR3 length: 17 residues. V lost 10 bases and J lost 1; bases outside the gene matches: 12. Germline loops: CDR1 ENHRY, CDR2 SYGVKD. CDR3 nucleotides: TGTGCCACGGGGGACAGGGGACTTCTAGGAACTAATGAAAAACTGTTTTTT. Translating it yields CATGDRGLLGTNEKLFF.

The chain carries TRBV29-1 and TRBJ2-3, with 8 bases identical to TRBD1. Germline V gene lookup returns CDR1 SQVTM and CDR2 ANQGSEA. The CDR3 runs 15 residues. Losses at the gene ends were 3 bases for V and 2 bases for J; bases not matched to a gene: 7. In DNA form, the CDR3 reads TGCAGCGTTGAGGGTGGACAGGGAACCACAGATACGCAGTATTTT. It encodes CSVEGGQGTTDTQYF.

The V gene is TRBV27, the J gene TRBJ1-5, with D unresolved. CDR1 and CDR2 from the germline V gene are MNHEY and SMNVEV (reference sequence). V was trimmed by 2 bases and J by 2 bases, leaving 10 bases between them. This CDR3 contains 15 residues. The CDR3 coding sequence is TGTGCCAGCAGTTTACAGTATTTGGGCAATCAGCCCCAGCATTTT. Translation gives CASSLQYLGNQPQHF.

This clone has a single count. The genes are TRBV27 and TRBJ2-7; 12 bases match TRBD1. The V gene's germline CDR1 is MNHEY and CDR2 SMNVEV (reference sequence). CDR3 length: 16 amino acids. After removal of 3 bases from V and 2 bases from J, the junction contained 5 bases not matched to a gene. CDR3 loop: CASSFQGQGAPYEQYF. Written as DNA, the CDR3 is TGTGCCAGCAGTTTCCAGGGACAGGGGGCACCCTACGAGCAGTACTTC.

The chain links TRBV28 to TRBJ2-3; 12 bases agree with TRBD2. J was trimmed by 0 bases and V by 2 bases; bases with no gene match: 21. CDR1 and CDR2 from the germline V gene are MDHEN and SYDVKM. The CDR3 length is 23 residues. CDR3 amino acids: CASSLPYYLFTSGRSTSTDTQYF. The CDR3 DNA reads as TGTGCCAGCAGTTTACCCTACTACCTTTTTACTAGCGGGAGGTCCACTAGCACAGATACGCAGTATTTT. The whole variable domain, filled in from reference TRBV28 and TRBJ2-3, reads DVKVTQSSRYLVKRTGEKVFLECVQDMDHENMFWYRQDPGLGLRLIYFSYDVKMKEKGDIPEGYSVSREKKERFSLILESASTNQTSMYLCASSLPYYLFTSGRSTSTDTQYFGPGTRLTVL.

The rearrangement uses TRBV4-2 and TRBJ2-7; the match to TRBD2 covers 10 bases. The CDR3 spans 17 residues. Trimming took 3 bases from V and 4 from J; bases not matched to a gene: 12. Germline V gene data show CDR1 as LGHNA and CDR2 as YNFKEQ. Written as DNA, the CDR3 is TGTGCCAGCAGCCAGCGCATTGGACAGCGGGAGGGTTACGAGCAGTACTTC. Translated, it gives CASSQRIGQREGYEQYF.

The chain carries TRBV29-1 and TRBJ2-1; D remains ambiguous. The CDR3 totals 12 residues. V was pared by 5 bases and J by 15 bases, with 20 bases between. The germline V gene has CDR1 SQVTM and CDR2 ANQGSEA. CDR3 region: CSVQMQTEHTFF. The CDR3 region has the DNA TGCAGCGTTCAGATGCAGACTGAACATACGTTCTTC.

The rearrangement links TRBV10-3 to TRBJ1-5; weak D call: TRBD1 (6 bases). V lost 5 bases to trimming and J lost 5 bases, with 10 bases between them. The CDR3 runs 13 residues. In germline, CDR1 is ENHRY, CDR2 SYGVKD. CDR3 DNA: TGTGCCATCAGTAAGGACAGACATCAGCCCCAGCATTTT. Translation: CAISKDRHQPQHF.

The chain combines TRBV7-2 with TRBJ1-1, with 8 bases identical to TRBD1. Germline V gene sequence: CDR1 SGHTA, CDR2 FQGNSA. J was trimmed by 4 bases and V by 2 bases; bases with no gene match: 15. The CDR3 is 18 residues long. CDR3 region: CASSLSLFTGQGGTEAFF. The CDR3 coding sequence is TGTGCCAGCAGCTTATCCCTCTTCACCGGACAGGGAGGCACTGAAGCTTTCTTT.

The chain employs TRBV5-5 and TRBJ1-2, with 7 bases identical to TRBD1. CDR1 is SGHKS and CDR2 is YYEKEE in the germline V gene (reference sequence). The V gene end was trimmed by 0 bases and the J gene end by 6 bases; junction bases not matched to a gene: 8. The CDR3 contains 15 residues. CDR3 bases: TGTGCCAGCAGCTTGGCAGGGGGGCCTGGCAATGGCTACACCTTC. Protein product: CASSLAGGPGNGYTF.

This clone showed up just once. This rearrangement joins TRBV25-1 to TRBJ1-3; D is ambiguous. Trimming left V 7 bases short and J 0 bases short, with 4 bases between. There are 12 residues in the CDR3. Germline V gene sequence: CDR1 MGHDK, CDR2 SYGVNS. The CDR3 sequence is CASTSSGNTIYF. As DNA, the CDR3 is TGTGCCAGCACCTCCTCTGGAAACACCATATATTTT.